A single sample is the source of the 3 T cell receptor beta chains below, sequenced in a study of T cell repertoires in cytomegalovirus infection. TCRdb ran MiXCR on the reads and lists one entry per CDR3 protein. The sample carries some 940,000 distinct CDR3 sequences, approximately 32% recorded once. These TCRs' antigens remain unknown. The sequenced sample was cultured CD8+ T cells from PBMCs, obtained from culture after CMV antigen stimulation. The receptors stem from a human donor in good health (CMV status not recorded). Some clones in this sample may be carry-over from other donors' samples.

This chain links TRBV27 with TRBJ2-7, with 9 bases matching TRBD2. Germline CDR1 reads MNHEY; CDR2 reads SMNVEV (reference sequence). The CDR3 runs 15 residues. The trim removed 2 bases at V and 3 bases at J, leaving 5 bases unmatched. The CDR3 DNA reads as TGTGCCAGCAGTTTAGCAGCGGGGGGCCTCTACGAGCAGTACGTC. Its translation: CASSLAAGGLYEQYV.

This clonotype has just a few counts. The V gene is TRBV7-9, the J gene TRBJ1-1; perhaps TRBD1 as D (6 bases). The CDR3 extends over 15 amino acids. Trimming removed 5 bases from V and 7 bases from J, with 20 bases in between. Germline lookup yields CDR1 SEHNR and CDR2 FQNEAQ (reference sequence). This CDR3 is CASSPTSDRRDEAFF. The CDR3 bases are TGTGCCAGCAGCCCAACGTCTGACAGGCGGGATGAAGCTTTCTTT.

The chain links TRBV6-5 to TRBJ1-1; weak D call: TRBD1 (6 bases). V was clipped by 0 bases and J by 0 bases, with 11 bases between them. Per germline, CDR1 MNHEY and CDR2 SVGAGI. CDR3 size: 16 residues. In nucleotides, the CDR3 is TGTGCCAGCAGTTACTCGGGGGCGTTTATGAACACTGAAGCTTTCTTT. The encoded protein is CASSYSGAFMNTEAFF.